This T cell receptor beta chain was identified in a study of CD4 and CD8 cells across lung adenocarcinoma regions. The patients had localized lung adenocarcinoma, a non-small cell subtype. Germline V gene data show CDR1 as MNHNS and CDR2 as SASEGT. The CDR3 runs 12 residues. The V and J ends lost 8 bases and 5 bases respectively, with 11 bases between them. TCRdb reprocessed the PCR reads with MiXCR, giving one entry per CDR3 protein. Of more than 7,500 distinct CDR3 sequences in the sample, roughly 50% were seen once. The chain carries TRBV6-1 and TRBJ2-3; D gene ambiguous. The TCR comes from a female donor with lung adenocarcinoma. The CD4 and CD8 labels of this study may be unreliable. The source material was CD8+ T cells from the margin of a lung tumor. The DNA for the CDR3 is TGTGCCAGCGGCCTGAGAGGAGATACGCAGTATTTT. Translating gives CASGLRGDTQYF.